Listed below are T cell receptor beta chains from one sample, sequenced in a study of blood T cells in healthy people across ages. TCRdb itself ran the 5' RACE reads through MiXCR, one entry per CDR3 protein. The table shows around 1,000,000 distinct CDR3 sequences, with about two fifths occurring only once. Specimen: blood. The source of these receptors is a man younger than 30 in good health. Each CDR3 is given with its conserved first and last residue. D genes are given only for firm matches. The size of a clone is reported for some rows only, either as once, few or many, or as a class for expanded clones.

v_call: TRBV12-3/TRBV12-4
j_call: TRBJ2-5
d_call: NA
clone_size: NA
cdr3_nt: TGTGCCAGCGGGCTGTTGACAGGGGAGGGAGAGACCCAGTACTTC
cdr3_aa: CASGLLTGEGETQYF

v_call: TRBV7-2
j_call: TRBJ1-5
d_call: NA
clone_size: few
cdr3_nt: TGTGCCAGCAGTCCCACTGGGAATGGGGTAAGAAATCAGCCCCAGCATTTT
cdr3_aa: CASSPTGNGVRNQPQHF

v_call: TRBV7-2
j_call: TRBJ1-1
d_call: NA
clone_size: NA
cdr3_nt: TGTGCCAGCATCCAGGGTGTGAACACTGAAGCTTTCTTT
cdr3_aa: CASIQGVNTEAFF

v_call: TRBV7-2
j_call: TRBJ1-2
d_call: TRBD1
clone_size: many
cdr3_nt: TGTGCCAGCAGCTTACAGGGGGATGACTATGGCTACACCTTC
cdr3_aa: CASSLQGDDYGYTF

v_call: TRBV6-4
j_call: TRBJ1-1
d_call: TRBD1
clone_size: NA
cdr3_nt: TGTGCCAGCAGTGACGCTGACAGGGGTACTGAAGCTTTCTTT
cdr3_aa: CASSDADRGTEAFF

v_call: TRBV20-1
j_call: TRBJ2-3
d_call: NA
clone_size: NA
cdr3_nt: TGCAGTGCTAGGGACGCCACTAGCACAGATACGCAGTATTTT
cdr3_aa: CSARDATSTDTQYF

v_call: TRBV20-1
j_call: TRBJ2-7
d_call: TRBD2
clone_size: NA
cdr3_nt: TGCAGTGCGGGGGGGGGACTAGCGGGGACCGACTCCTACAATGAGCAGTACTTC
cdr3_aa: CSAGGGLAGTDSYNEQYF

v_call: TRBV6-2/TRBV6-3
j_call: TRBJ2-7
d_call: NA
clone_size: few
cdr3_nt: TGTGCCAGCCACAGAGCAACAAACTCCTACGAGCAGTACTTC
cdr3_aa: CASHRATNSYEQYF

v_call: TRBV3-1
j_call: TRBJ1-2
d_call: TRBD1
clone_size: NA
cdr3_nt: TGTGCCAGCAGCCAATCGACAGGGAAGGATGGCTACACCTTC
cdr3_aa: CASSQSTGKDGYTF

v_call: TRBV4-1
j_call: TRBJ2-7
d_call: NA
clone_size: NA
cdr3_nt: TGCGCCAGCGGCCAAGAGGCGTCCTACGAGCAGTACTTC
cdr3_aa: CASGQEASYEQYF

v_call: TRBV2
j_call: TRBJ2-4
d_call: NA
clone_size: few
cdr3_nt: TGTGCCAGCAGTGAGGTGGGGGCTTCCAAAAACATTCAGTACTTC
cdr3_aa: CASSEVGASKNIQYF

v_call: TRBV20-1
j_call: TRBJ2-7
d_call: NA
clone_size: NA
cdr3_nt: TGCAGTGCTAGAGGGTCCGGGGCGGGGTCGTCCAATGAGCAGTACTTC
cdr3_aa: CSARGSGAGSSNEQYF

v_call: TRBV5-8
j_call: TRBJ1-1
d_call: NA
clone_size: NA
cdr3_nt: TGTGCCAGCAGCTCCCGCAGGGGAGGTACTGAAGCTTTCTTT
cdr3_aa: CASSSRRGGTEAFF

v_call: TRBV3-1
j_call: TRBJ1-2
d_call: NA
clone_size: NA
cdr3_nt: TGTGCCAGCAGCCAAGACTCAGATACTAACTATGGCTACACCTTC
cdr3_aa: CASSQDSDTNYGYTF

v_call: TRBV12-3/TRBV12-4
j_call: TRBJ1-2
d_call: TRBD1
clone_size: few
cdr3_nt: TGTGCCAGCAGAGAAGGGACAGGGGTTCGCGGCTACACCTTC
cdr3_aa: CASREGTGVRGYTF

v_call: TRBV9
j_call: TRBJ1-6
d_call: NA
clone_size: NA
cdr3_nt: TGTGCCAGCAGCGCGGGGGGTCTGGGATCACCCCTCCACTTT
cdr3_aa: CASSAGGLGSPLHF

v_call: TRBV29-1
j_call: TRBJ1-2
d_call: TRBD1
clone_size: few
cdr3_nt: TGCAGCGTTGACCTAGACAGGGGGCACTATGGCTACACCTTC
cdr3_aa: CSVDLDRGHYGYTF

v_call: TRBV20-1
j_call: TRBJ2-1
d_call: NA
clone_size: NA
cdr3_nt: TGCAGTGGTCTCGCCCCCCGAAACAATGAGCAGTTCTTC
cdr3_aa: CSGLAPRNNEQFF

v_call: TRBV28
j_call: TRBJ2-1
d_call: NA
clone_size: NA
cdr3_nt: TGTGCCAGCCTCCCTGCGGGGACCTACAATGAGCAGTTCTTC
cdr3_aa: CASLPAGTYNEQFF

v_call: TRBV7-8
j_call: TRBJ1-1
d_call: NA
clone_size: few
cdr3_nt: TGTGCCAGCAGCTCAGTCGACGGTGTGGCCACTGAAGCTTTCTTT
cdr3_aa: CASSSVDGVATEAFF

v_call: TRBV9
j_call: TRBJ1-2
d_call: NA
clone_size: few
cdr3_nt: TGTGCCAGCAGTGCCGTCGGTGGTAACTATGGCTACACCTTC
cdr3_aa: CASSAVGGNYGYTF

v_call: TRBV11-1
j_call: TRBJ2-7
d_call: NA
clone_size: NA
cdr3_nt: TGTGCCAGCAGCAAAGCAAGCCTATCCCTCGAGCAGTACTTC
cdr3_aa: CASSKASLSLEQYF